These T cell receptor beta chains were read from a single sample in a study of early stage breast cancer tumors. Produced via immunoSEQ multiplex PCR; TCRdb's table is partial and in-frame only. This sample has about 11,000 clones, with around 70% found just once. The sequencing sample was made of breast tumor tissue. The source of these receptors is a person in their 40s with breast cancer. CDR3s include the opening cysteine and the closing phenylalanine or tryptophan. Fields, in order: J gene, clone size, D gene, V gene, CDR3 protein, CDR3 DNA. A D gene is named only where the DNA matches it firmly. Size is omitted from some rows. Given values are once, few, many or a class for expanded clones.

J gene: TRBJ2-7; clone size: few; D gene: -; V gene: TRBV21-1; CDR3 protein: CASRKKSWLSYEQYF; CDR3 DNA: TGTGCCAGCAGAAAAAAGAGTTGGCTGTCCTACGAGCAGTACTTC
J gene: TRBJ2-1; clone size: -; D gene: -; V gene: TRBV7-8; CDR3 protein: CASSLAQNEQFF; CDR3 DNA: TGTGCCAGCAGCTTAGCTCAAAATGAGCAGTTCTTC
J gene: TRBJ2-1; clone size: -; D gene: TRBD2; V gene: TRBV7-9; CDR3 protein: CASSSTSGVRGEQFF; CDR3 DNA: TGTGCCAGCAGCTCGACTAGCGGGGTTAGGGGTGAGCAGTTCTTC
J gene: TRBJ2-7; clone size: -; D gene: -; V gene: TRBV6-6; CDR3 protein: CASSETGTASFF; CDR3 DNA: TGTGCCAGCAGTGAGACCGGGACCGCCTCCTTCTTC
J gene: TRBJ1-1; clone size: -; D gene: TRBD1; V gene: TRBV14; CDR3 protein: CASSQEGVGQGALVEAFF; CDR3 DNA: TGTGCCAGCAGCCAAGAAGGGGTCGGTCAGGGGGCGCTTGTTGAAGCTTTCTTT
J gene: TRBJ2-5; clone size: -; D gene: -; V gene: TRBV21-1; CDR3 protein: CASSSCGWRGEETQYF; CDR3 DNA: TGTGCCAGCAGCTCCTGTGGTTGGAGGGGGGAAGAGACCCAGTACTTC
J gene: TRBJ1-1; clone size: -; D gene: -; V gene: TRBV14; CDR3 protein: CASSFAGGTEAFF; CDR3 DNA: TGTGCCAGCAGCTTTGCGGGGGGCACTGAAGCTTTCTTT
J gene: TRBJ2-1; clone size: -; D gene: -; V gene: TRBV7-9; CDR3 protein: CAIHLASSYNEQFF; CDR3 DNA: TGTGCCATCCACCTAGCGTCCTCCTACAATGAGCAGTTCTTC
J gene: TRBJ1-2; clone size: few; D gene: -; V gene: TRBV18; CDR3 protein: CASSPPTNYGYTF; CDR3 DNA: TGTGCCAGCTCACCACCCACGAACTATGGCTACACCTTC
J gene: TRBJ2-7; clone size: -; D gene: TRBD1; V gene: TRBV10-3; CDR3 protein: CAIRNKGAGSYEQYF; CDR3 DNA: TGTGCCATAAGAAACAAGGGGGCAGGCTCCTACGAGCAGTACTTC
J gene: TRBJ2-7; clone size: -; D gene: -; V gene: TRBV6-6; CDR3 protein: CASSYSGPSSYEQYF; CDR3 DNA: TGTGCCAGCAGTTACTCTGGGCCTAGCTCCTACGAGCAGTACTTC
J gene: TRBJ2-7; clone size: medium-sized; D gene: TRBD1; V gene: TRBV7-4; CDR3 protein: CASSVQGEFSTYEQYF; CDR3 DNA: TGTGCCAGCAGCGTACAGGGGGAATTCTCGACCTACGAGCAGTACTTC
J gene: TRBJ2-5; clone size: -; D gene: -; V gene: TRBV6-1; CDR3 protein: CASRLSGRETQYF; CDR3 DNA: TGTGCCAGCAGACTGTCGGGGCGGGAGACCCAGTACTTC
J gene: TRBJ1-1; clone size: -; D gene: -; V gene: TRBV27; CDR3 protein: CASSLSVNTEAFF; CDR3 DNA: TGTGCCAGCAGTTTATCAGTCAACACTGAAGCTTTCTTT
J gene: TRBJ2-7; clone size: -; D gene: TRBD1; V gene: TRBV11-3; CDR3 protein: CASSIGTGGLLSDEQYF; CDR3 DNA: TGTGCCAGCAGCATAGGGACAGGGGGCCTTTTATCGGACGAGCAGTACTTC
J gene: TRBJ2-2; clone size: -; D gene: TRBD2; V gene: TRBV5-1; CDR3 protein: CASSVGLAGATGELFF; CDR3 DNA: TGCGCCAGCAGCGTAGGACTAGCGGGAGCGACCGGGGAGCTGTTTTTT
J gene: TRBJ2-7; clone size: -; D gene: TRBD1; V gene: TRBV7-8; CDR3 protein: CASSLGQGARTYEQYF; CDR3 DNA: TGTGCCAGCAGCCTAGGACAGGGGGCAAGAACCTACGAGCAGTACTTC
J gene: TRBJ2-1; clone size: -; D gene: -; V gene: TRBV7-9; CDR3 protein: CASSLGRGGPSYNEQFF; CDR3 DNA: TGTGCCAGCAGCTTAGGGCGGGGCGGTCCCTCCTACAATGAGCAGTTCTTC
J gene: TRBJ1-5; clone size: -; D gene: -; V gene: TRBV18; CDR3 protein: CASSPGFNQPQHF; CDR3 DNA: TGTGCCAGCTCACCAGGGTTCAATCAGCCCCAGCATTTT
J gene: TRBJ2-5; clone size: -; D gene: -; V gene: TRBV20-1; CDR3 protein: CSASAEETQYF; CDR3 DNA: TGCAGTGCTAGTGCGGAAGAGACCCAGTACTTC
J gene: TRBJ2-3; clone size: -; D gene: TRBD2; V gene: TRBV11-3; CDR3 protein: CASSPVAGAGDTQYF; CDR3 DNA: TGTGCCAGCAGCCCTGTAGCGGGAGCTGGAGATACGCAGTATTTT
J gene: TRBJ1-3; clone size: -; D gene: -; V gene: TRBV7-8; CDR3 protein: CASSKTEVSGNTIYF; CDR3 DNA: TGTGCCAGCAGCAAGACAGAGGTCTCTGGAAACACCATATATTTT
J gene: TRBJ1-5; clone size: few; D gene: -; V gene: TRBV7-8; CDR3 protein: CASSLATNQPQHF; CDR3 DNA: TGTGCCAGCAGCTTAGCTACCAATCAGCCCCAGCATTTT
J gene: TRBJ1-2; clone size: large; D gene: -; V gene: TRBV7-8; CDR3 protein: CASSLASQGTNYGYTF; CDR3 DNA: TGTGCCAGCAGCTTAGCGTCGCAGGGTACTAACTATGGCTACACCTTC
J gene: TRBJ2-7; clone size: -; D gene: -; V gene: TRBV6-5; CDR3 protein: CASSYFAGSYEQYF; CDR3 DNA: TGTGCCAGCAGTTACTTTGCGGGTTCCTACGAGCAGTACTTC
J gene: TRBJ1-2; clone size: -; D gene: -; V gene: TRBV5-1; CDR3 protein: CASSLRGGEVGYTF; CDR3 DNA: TGCGCCAGCAGCCTCCGGGGTGGGGAGGTAGGCTACACCTTC
J gene: TRBJ1-2; clone size: once; D gene: -; V gene: TRBV16; CDR3 protein: CASSGLLVRKTYGYTF; CDR3 DNA: TGTGCCAGCAGCGGCCTACTCGTTAGAAAGACCTATGGCTACACCTTC
J gene: TRBJ1-2; clone size: -; D gene: -; V gene: TRBV5-6; CDR3 protein: CASRKRGSRNYGYTF; CDR3 DNA: TGTGCCAGCCGAAAGCGGGGGAGTCGGAACTATGGCTACACCTTC
J gene: TRBJ1-1; clone size: -; D gene: -; V gene: TRBV10-2; CDR3 protein: CASSEGPSGRFTEAFF; CDR3 DNA: TGCGCCAGCAGTGAGGGGCCATCGGGGCGGTTTACTGAAGCTTTCTTT
J gene: TRBJ2-1; clone size: few; D gene: TRBD2; V gene: TRBV27; CDR3 protein: CASSLDSSGYEQFF; CDR3 DNA: TGTGCCAGCAGTTTGGACTCTAGCGGATATGAGCAGTTCTTC
J gene: TRBJ2-1; clone size: few; D gene: -; V gene: TRBV7-7; CDR3 protein: CASSPRENRNEQFF; CDR3 DNA: TGTGCTAGCAGCCCCCGGGAAAATAGAAATGAGCAGTTCTTC
J gene: TRBJ2-4; clone size: -; D gene: TRBD1; V gene: TRBV6-1; CDR3 protein: CAIPRGRLTKNIQYF; CDR3 DNA: TGTGCCATTCCCAGGGGGCGGCTTACCAAAAACATTCAGTACTTC
J gene: TRBJ1-1; clone size: -; D gene: TRBD1; V gene: TRBV19; CDR3 protein: CASSGTGVRNTEAFF; CDR3 DNA: TGTGCCAGTAGTGGGACAGGGGTTAGGAACACTGAAGCTTTCTTT
J gene: TRBJ2-1; clone size: -; D gene: -; V gene: TRBV29-1; CDR3 protein: CSAEGYNEQFF; CDR3 DNA: TGCAGCGCCGAAGGTTACAATGAGCAGTTCTTC
J gene: TRBJ2-5; clone size: once; D gene: -; V gene: TRBV5-1; CDR3 protein: CASSLARETQYF; CDR3 DNA: TGCGCCAGCAGCTTGGCCAGAGAGACCCAGTACTTC
J gene: TRBJ2-4; clone size: -; D gene: TRBD1; V gene: TRBV11-3; CDR3 protein: CASSRTGVVPKNIQYF; CDR3 DNA: TGTGCCAGCAGCAGGACAGGGGTAGTCCCCAAAAACATTCAGTACTTC
J gene: TRBJ1-1; clone size: -; D gene: -; V gene: TRBV5-1; CDR3 protein: CASSMGQNTEAFF; CDR3 DNA: TGCGCCAGCAGCATGGGACAGAACACTGAAGCTTTCTTT
J gene: TRBJ1-2; clone size: -; D gene: TRBD1; V gene: TRBV5-1; CDR3 protein: CASSLRTGRDGYTF; CDR3 DNA: TGCGCCAGCAGCCTACGGACAGGGCGGGATGGCTACACCTTC
J gene: TRBJ2-3; clone size: -; D gene: -; V gene: TRBV6-6; CDR3 protein: CASSDRNGEADTQYF; CDR3 DNA: TGTGCCAGCAGTGACAGAAACGGAGAGGCAGATACGCAGTATTTT
J gene: TRBJ2-1; clone size: once; D gene: TRBD2; V gene: TRBV4-2; CDR3 protein: CASSQDGTAGASVQFF; CDR3 DNA: TGTGCCAGCAGCCAAGATGGTACAGCGGGAGCTTCAGTGCAGTTCTTC
J gene: TRBJ1-2; clone size: -; D gene: TRBD1; V gene: TRBV5-1; CDR3 protein: CASSLLDRGGGTGYTF; CDR3 DNA: TGCGCCAGCAGCTTGTTGGACAGGGGCGGGGGAACTGGCTACACCTTC
J gene: TRBJ2-5; clone size: -; D gene: -; V gene: TRBV18; CDR3 protein: CASSPNPQETQYF; CDR3 DNA: TGTGCCAGCTCACCGAACCCCCAAGAGACCCAGTACTTC
J gene: TRBJ2-7; clone size: medium-sized; D gene: TRBD1; V gene: TRBV19; CDR3 protein: CASSAGQGYEQYF; CDR3 DNA: TGTGCCAGTAGTGCGGGACAGGGCTACGAGCAGTACTTC
J gene: TRBJ2-3; clone size: -; D gene: TRBD2; V gene: TRBV10-3; CDR3 protein: CAISELATSGRAADTQYF; CDR3 DNA: TGTGCCATCAGTGAGTTAGCGACTAGCGGGAGGGCCGCAGATACGCAGTATTTT
J gene: TRBJ2-7; clone size: -; D gene: -; V gene: TRBV30; CDR3 protein: CAWSVAMGSFYEQYF; CDR3 DNA: TGTGCCTGGAGTGTAGCGATGGGCAGTTTCTACGAGCAGTACTTC
J gene: TRBJ2-5; clone size: -; D gene: TRBD1; V gene: TRBV10-3; CDR3 protein: CATGQGIQETQYF; CDR3 DNA: TGTGCCACCGGACAGGGCATCCAAGAGACCCAGTACTTC
J gene: TRBJ2-7; clone size: -; D gene: TRBD1; V gene: TRBV7-9; CDR3 protein: CASSPQQTGLGEQYF; CDR3 DNA: TGTGCCAGCAGCCCGCAACAGACAGGGTTGGGGGAGCAGTACTTC
J gene: TRBJ2-3; clone size: -; D gene: -; V gene: TRBV2; CDR3 protein: CASSEWRSTDTQYF; CDR3 DNA: TGTGCCAGCAGTGAATGGCGGAGCACAGATACGCAGTATTTT
J gene: TRBJ2-6; clone size: -; D gene: -; V gene: TRBV5-6; CDR3 protein: CASSFVASSGANVLTF; CDR3 DNA: TGTGCCAGCAGCTTCGTCGCCTCCTCTGGGGCCAACGTCCTGACTTTC
J gene: TRBJ2-7; clone size: -; D gene: -; V gene: TRBV7-2; CDR3 protein: CASSLAGTATYEQYF; CDR3 DNA: TGTGCCAGCAGCTTGGCCGGGACTGCCACCTACGAGCAGTACTTC
J gene: TRBJ2-1; clone size: once; D gene: -; V gene: TRBV30; CDR3 protein: CAWSRDNSYNEQFF; CDR3 DNA: TGTGCCTGGAGTCGGGATAACTCCTACAATGAGCAGTTCTTC
J gene: TRBJ2-1; clone size: -; D gene: -; V gene: TRBV5-4; CDR3 protein: CASSLRGDSYNEQFF; CDR3 DNA: TGTGCCAGCAGCTTGCGGGGGGACAGTTACAATGAGCAGTTCTTC
J gene: TRBJ2-3; clone size: -; D gene: -; V gene: TRBV13; CDR3 protein: CASSTGYNTDTQYF; CDR3 DNA: TGTGCCAGCAGTACGGGCTATAACACAGATACGCAGTATTTT
J gene: TRBJ2-7; clone size: -; D gene: -; V gene: TRBV5-1; CDR3 protein: CASSLQQGLTYEQYF; CDR3 DNA: TGCGCCAGCAGCTTGCAACAGGGACTAACCTACGAGCAGTACTTC